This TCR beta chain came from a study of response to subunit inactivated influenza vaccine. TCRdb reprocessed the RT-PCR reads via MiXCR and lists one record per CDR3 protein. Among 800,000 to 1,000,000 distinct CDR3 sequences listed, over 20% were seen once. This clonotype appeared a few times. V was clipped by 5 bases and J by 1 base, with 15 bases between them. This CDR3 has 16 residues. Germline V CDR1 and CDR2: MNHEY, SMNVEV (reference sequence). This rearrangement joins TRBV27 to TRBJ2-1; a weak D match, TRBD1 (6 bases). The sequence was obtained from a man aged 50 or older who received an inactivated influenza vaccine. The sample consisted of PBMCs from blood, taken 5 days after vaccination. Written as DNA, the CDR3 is TGTGCCAGCAGTATCGACAGGCTGTGGTCCTACAATGAGCAGTTCTTC. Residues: CASSIDRLWSYNEQFF.